This T cell receptor beta chain was identified in a study of OX40 agonist ivuxolimab in advanced cancers. Study background: The patients' treatment was ivuxolimab, an agonistic anti-OX40 (CD134) antibody. Patients undergoing dose escalation presented with hepatocellular carcinoma, melanoma, renal cell or head and neck cancer.

This clone was seen just once. CDR3 length equals 17 residues. V gave up 5 bases and J gave up 4 bases; unmatched junction bases: 9. The germline CDR1 and CDR2 sequences are ENHRY and SYGVKD. The table came from immunoSEQ multiplex PCR; TCRdb's copy has only in-frame clones and leaves some out. Of 35,000 to 45,000 clones detected, 86% appear once; the ten largest clones hold roughly 2.6%. The clonotype originates from an adult with an advanced solid tumor such as melanoma, head and neck, liver or kidney cancer. Specimen: CD4+ or CD8+ T cells sorted from blood, collected in a trial of the OX40 agonist ivuxolimab. The chain carries TRBV10-3 and TRBJ2-1; 12 bases fit TRBD2. This CDR3 is CAISQRWTSGDYNEQFF. CDR3 coding DNA: TGTGCCATCAGTCAACGATGGACTAGCGGGGATTACAATGAGCAGTTCTTC.